This record covers a single TCR beta chain. These data originate in a study of blood T cell repertoires in COVID-19. Germline V lookup: CDR1 SGHRS, CDR2 YFSETQ. CDR3 length: 15 amino acids. Trimming shortened V by 7 bases and J by 4 bases, and 20 bases separated the two germline ends. Here immunoSEQ multiplex PCR was the method, and the copy in TCRdb shows in-frame clones only, minus some. This table holds under 450,000 clones, more than 75% found once. The rearrangement links TRBV5-1 to TRBJ2-5; possibly TRBD2 for D (5 bases). The receptor's source is a woman aged 25-40 years who had recovered from COVID-19. The material sequenced was PBMCs or T cells enriched from blood (not recorded which). CDR3 amino acids: CASGDFRGSGETQYF. CDR3 in DNA: TGCGCCAGCGGGGATTTTAGAGGGTCCGGAGAGACCCAGTACTTC.